Reported below is one TCR beta chain. The authors ran a second PCR of about 7 to 12 cycles using a sample-barcoded 5' primer and a J-beta primer mix. TCRdb fed the 5' RACE reads into MiXCR, producing one record per CDR3 protein. Found here are under 2 million distinct CDR3 sequences, about 35% of them singletons; the top ten hold around 11%. The record originates from a study of blood T cells in healthy people across ages. This clonotype was obtained from a woman aged 25 to 45 in good health. Sequencing used blood.

CDR3 protein: CASSPPGQGFFFPESSYNEQFF. CDR3 DNA sequence: TGTGCCAGCAGCCCACCTGGACAGGGGTTTTTTTTCCCCGAGAGCTCCTACAATGAGCAGTTCTTC. V is TRBV11-2 and J is TRBJ2-1; 9 nucleotides agree with TRBD1. The CDR3 sequence is 22 residues long. Trimming removed 5 bases from V and 0 bases from J; junction bases left unmatched: 23. Germline CDR1 and CDR2: SGHAT and FQNNGV. Supplemented by reference TRBV11-2 and TRBJ2-1, the full variable domain reads EAGVAQSPRYKIIEKRQSVAFWCNPISGHATLYWYQQILGQGPKLLIQFQNNGVVDDSQLPKDRFSAERLKGVDSTLKIQPAKLEDSAVYLCASSPPGQGFFFPESSYNEQFFGPGTRLTVL.